This T cell receptor (beta chain) was sequenced for a study of blood T cell repertoires in COVID-19. Background on the study: Material from acute and convalescent COVID-19 was sourced from the United States, Italy and Spain. Nucleic acid was either cDNA or gDNA, and it came from T cells, B-cell-depleted T cells, or PBMCs.

In the authors' methods: From reference gene primer amplification, estimates of nucleated cell counts were derived. Here immunoSEQ multiplex PCR was the method, and the copy in TCRdb shows in-frame clones only, minus some. Clone size and V and J calls were adopted from that table, with D and trimming inferred from the DNA. This table has 50,000 to 85,000 clones, 82% appearing once. Trimming at V came to 5 bases and at J to 9 bases, leaving 7 bases not matched to a gene. CDR3 size: 13 residues. The germline V gene has CDR1 SGHTA and CDR2 FQGNSA. Sequenced sample: peripheral blood. V and J are TRBV7-2 and TRBJ2-1; 7 bases align to TRBD2. This receptor was taken from a man aged 55 to 69 with acute or convalescent COVID-19. The CDR3 protein is CASSPTSVGEQFF. In DNA, the CDR3 is TGTGCCAGCAGCCCAACTAGCGTTGGTGAGCAGTTCTTC. The full variable domain, completed using reference TRBV7-2 and TRBJ2-1, is GAGVSQSPSNKVTEKGKDVELRCDPISGHTALYWYRQSLGQGLEFLIYFQGNSAPDKSGLPSDRFSAERTGGSVSTLTIQRTQQEDSAVYLCASSPTSVGEQFFGPGTRLTVL.